This T cell receptor beta chain stems from a study of blood T cell repertoires in COVID-19. Study information: From T cells, B-cell-depleted T cells, or PBMCs came the material, which was cDNA or gDNA.

This clone has just a few counts. The CDR3 sequence is 13 residues long. CDR1 and CDR2 (germline): SGHTA, FQGNSA. Deletions cut 1 base from V and 3 bases from J, with 7 bases between. Participants came from under 30 US areas, aged roughly 18 to 89 years. Someone with COVID-19 had been met by exposed participants within 2 weeks before study entry. In the original workflow: Cell counts per sample came from amplifying reference gene primers. The assay was immunoSEQ multiplex PCR, and TCRdb's table has in-frame clones only and misses some. That table gives V, J and clone size, and the DNA gave D and trimming. The sample holds roughly 180,000 clones, approximately 80% seen once.

Sequencing was performed on PBMCs or T cells enriched from blood (not recorded which). This TCR was recovered from a man aged 60-69 years who had been exposed to COVID-19. This sequence joins TRBV7-2 and TRBJ2-7; D is unclear. CDR3 coding DNA: TGTGCCAGCAGCTTAGTCCACGGCTACGAGCAGTACTTC. Translating it yields CASSLVHGYEQYF.